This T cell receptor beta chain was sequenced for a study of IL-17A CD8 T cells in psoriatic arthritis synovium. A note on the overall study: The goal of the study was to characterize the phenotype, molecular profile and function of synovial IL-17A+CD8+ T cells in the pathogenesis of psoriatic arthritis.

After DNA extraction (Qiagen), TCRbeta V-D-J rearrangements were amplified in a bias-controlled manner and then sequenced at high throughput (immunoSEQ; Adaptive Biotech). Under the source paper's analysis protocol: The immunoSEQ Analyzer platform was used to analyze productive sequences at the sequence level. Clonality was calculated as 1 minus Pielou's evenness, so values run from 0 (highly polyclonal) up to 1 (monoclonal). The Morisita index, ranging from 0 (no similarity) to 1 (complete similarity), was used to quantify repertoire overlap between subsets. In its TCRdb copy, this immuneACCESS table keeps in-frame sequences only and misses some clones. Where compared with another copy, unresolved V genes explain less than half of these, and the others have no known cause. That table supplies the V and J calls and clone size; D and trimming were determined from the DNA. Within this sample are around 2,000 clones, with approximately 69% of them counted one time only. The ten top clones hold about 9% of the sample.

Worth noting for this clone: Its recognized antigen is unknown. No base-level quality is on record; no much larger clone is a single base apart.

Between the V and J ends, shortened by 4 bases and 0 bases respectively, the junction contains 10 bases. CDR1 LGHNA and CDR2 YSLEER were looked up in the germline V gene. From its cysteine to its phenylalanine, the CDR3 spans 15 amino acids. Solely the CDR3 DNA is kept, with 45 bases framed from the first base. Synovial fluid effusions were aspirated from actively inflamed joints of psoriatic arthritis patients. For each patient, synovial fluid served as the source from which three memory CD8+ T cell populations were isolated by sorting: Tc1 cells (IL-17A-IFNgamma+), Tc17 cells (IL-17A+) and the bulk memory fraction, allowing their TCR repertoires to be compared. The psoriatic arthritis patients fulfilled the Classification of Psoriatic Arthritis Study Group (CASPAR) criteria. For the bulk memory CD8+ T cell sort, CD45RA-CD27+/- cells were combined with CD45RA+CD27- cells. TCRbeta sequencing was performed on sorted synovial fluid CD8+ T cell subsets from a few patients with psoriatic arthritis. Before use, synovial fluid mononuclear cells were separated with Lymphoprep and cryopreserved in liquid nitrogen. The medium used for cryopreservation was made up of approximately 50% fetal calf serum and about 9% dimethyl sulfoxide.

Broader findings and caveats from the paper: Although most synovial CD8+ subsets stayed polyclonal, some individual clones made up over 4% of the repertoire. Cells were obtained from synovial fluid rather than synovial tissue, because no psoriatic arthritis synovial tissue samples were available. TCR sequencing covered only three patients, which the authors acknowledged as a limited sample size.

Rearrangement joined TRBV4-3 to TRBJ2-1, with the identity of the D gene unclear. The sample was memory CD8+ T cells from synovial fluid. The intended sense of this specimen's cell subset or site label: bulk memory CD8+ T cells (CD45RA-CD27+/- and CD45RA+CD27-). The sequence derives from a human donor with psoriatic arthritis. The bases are TGCGCCAGCAGCCGTGTGGTCAGCTCCTACAATGAGCAGTTCTTC. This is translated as CASSRVVSSYNEQFF.